Below are 6 T cell receptor beta chains sequenced from a single sample in a study of T cell changes during pregnancy in multiple sclerosis. Some clones are missing from TCRdb's copy, which holds only in-frame ones; the method was immunoSEQ multiplex PCR. The sample lists about 73,000 clones; roughly nine tenths were seen once. Sequencing used peripheral blood, obtained after pregnancy. The receptors shown here come from a female donor in good health, enrolled as a control in a pregnancy study.

V gene TRBV7-6 combines with J gene TRBJ2-7, with 10 positions matching TRBD2. V was pared by 0 bases and J by 5 bases, with 4 bases of the junction left unmatched. This CDR3 contains 15 residues. Germline V lookup: CDR1 SGHVS, CDR2 FNYEAQ. This chain's CDR3 is CASSLALAGADEQYF. CDR3 in DNA: TGTGCCAGCAGCTTAGCTCTAGCGGGAGCCGACGAGCAGTACTTC.

This chain joins TRBV4-3 and TRBJ1-4; a weak D match, TRBD1 (5 bases). V was pared by 0 bases and J by 5 bases, with 10 bases between. The CDR3 is 15 residues long. Germline CDR1 reads LGHNA; CDR2 reads YSLEER. DNA for the CDR3: TGCGCCAGCAGCCAAGACCCAGGGAACAATGAAAAACTGTTTTTT. Encoded protein: CASSQDPGNNEKLFF.

The chain links TRBV11-2 to TRBJ2-1; 9 bases are a match to TRBD2. Germline V gene lookup returns CDR1 SGHAT and CDR2 FQNNGV. J was trimmed by 6 bases and V by 1 base; bases with no gene match: 7. This CDR3 region has 16 residues. CDR3: CASSLGSSGRTNEQFF. The CDR3 nucleotides read TGTGCCAGCAGCTTAGGGTCCAGCGGGAGGACCAATGAGCAGTTCTTC.

The V and J genes are TRBV6-5 and TRBJ2-1; TRBD1 agrees at 9 bases. V was clipped by 8 bases and J by 6 bases; unmatched bases: 5. This CDR3 comprises 13 residues. Germline V gene lookup returns CDR1 MNHEY and CDR2 SVGAGI. For the CDR3, the DNA is TGTGCCAGCCGGGACAGGGATCGCAATGAGCAGTTCTTC. As protein: CASRDRDRNEQFF.

The chain uses TRBV30 and TRBJ2-7, with D maybe TRBD2 (6 bases). V was cut by 5 bases and J by 0 bases, with 11 bases left in between. This CDR3 region has 13 residues. Germline CDR1 and CDR2: GTSNPN and SVGIG (reference sequence). CDR3 region: CAWGAGFSYEQYF. The CDR3 coding sequence is TGTGCCTGGGGGGCGGGATTCTCCTACGAGCAGTACTTC.

This clone was counted a single time. The chain employs TRBV7-2 and TRBJ2-2; D may be TRBD2 (6 bases). The CDR3 consists of 17 residues. CDR1 SGHTA and CDR2 FQGNSA come from the germline V gene. Trimming shortened V by 4 bases and J by 6 bases, and 21 bases separated the two germline ends. The CDR3 sequence is CASSSSGVEGRSGELFF. The DNA of the CDR3 is TGTGCCAGCAGCTCTTCGGGTGTGGAGGGCAGGTCCGGGGAGCTGTTTTTT.